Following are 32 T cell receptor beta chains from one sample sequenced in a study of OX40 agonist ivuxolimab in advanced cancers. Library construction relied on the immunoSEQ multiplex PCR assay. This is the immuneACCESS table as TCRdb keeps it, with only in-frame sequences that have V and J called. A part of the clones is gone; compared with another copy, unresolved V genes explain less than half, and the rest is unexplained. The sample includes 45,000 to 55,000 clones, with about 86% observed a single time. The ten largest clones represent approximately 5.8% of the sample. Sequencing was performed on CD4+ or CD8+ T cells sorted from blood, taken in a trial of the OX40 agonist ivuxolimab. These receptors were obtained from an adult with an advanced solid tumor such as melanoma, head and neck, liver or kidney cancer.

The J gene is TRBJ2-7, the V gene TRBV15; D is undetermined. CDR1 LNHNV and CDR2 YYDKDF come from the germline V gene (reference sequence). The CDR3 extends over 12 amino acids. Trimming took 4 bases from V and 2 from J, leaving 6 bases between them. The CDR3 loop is CATSTGPYEQYF. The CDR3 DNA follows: TGTGCCACCAGCACCGGGCCCTACGAGCAGTACTTC.

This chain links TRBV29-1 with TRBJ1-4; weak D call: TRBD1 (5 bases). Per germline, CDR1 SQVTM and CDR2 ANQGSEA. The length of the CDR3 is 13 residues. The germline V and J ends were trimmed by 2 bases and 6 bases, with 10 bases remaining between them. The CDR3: CSVEMRQYEKLFF. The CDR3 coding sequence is TGCAGCGTTGAAATGCGACAGTATGAAAAACTGTTTTTT.

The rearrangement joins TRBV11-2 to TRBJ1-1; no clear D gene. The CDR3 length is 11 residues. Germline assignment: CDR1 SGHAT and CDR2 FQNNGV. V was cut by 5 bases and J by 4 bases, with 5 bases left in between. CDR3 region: CASSKSTEAFF. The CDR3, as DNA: TGTGCCAGCAGCAAGAGCACTGAAGCTTTCTTT.

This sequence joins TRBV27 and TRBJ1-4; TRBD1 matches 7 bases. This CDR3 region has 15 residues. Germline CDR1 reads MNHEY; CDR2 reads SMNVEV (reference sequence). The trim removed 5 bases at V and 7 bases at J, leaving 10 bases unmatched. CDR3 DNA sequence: TGTGCCAGCAGTCCCCAAACAGGGGTCGGTGAAAAACTGTTTTTT. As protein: CASSPQTGVGEKLFF. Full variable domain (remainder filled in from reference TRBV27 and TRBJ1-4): EAQVTQNPRYLITVTGKKLTVTCSQNMNHEYMSWYRQDPGLGLRQIYYSMNVEVTDKGDVPEGYKVSRKEKRNFPLILESPSPNQTSLYFCASSPQTGVGEKLFFGSGTQLSVL.

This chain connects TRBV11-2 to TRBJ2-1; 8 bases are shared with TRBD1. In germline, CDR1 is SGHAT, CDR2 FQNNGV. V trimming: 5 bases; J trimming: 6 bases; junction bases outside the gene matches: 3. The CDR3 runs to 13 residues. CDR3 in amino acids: CASSLGTGNEQFF. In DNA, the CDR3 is TGTGCCAGCAGCCTTGGGACAGGCAATGAGCAGTTCTTC.

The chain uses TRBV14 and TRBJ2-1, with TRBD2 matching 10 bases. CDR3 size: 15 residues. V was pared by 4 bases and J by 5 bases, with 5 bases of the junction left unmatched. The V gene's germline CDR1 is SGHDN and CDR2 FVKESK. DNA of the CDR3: TGTGCCAGCAGCCTGGGACTAGCGTCCCACAATGAGCAGTTCTTC. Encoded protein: CASSLGLASHNEQFF.

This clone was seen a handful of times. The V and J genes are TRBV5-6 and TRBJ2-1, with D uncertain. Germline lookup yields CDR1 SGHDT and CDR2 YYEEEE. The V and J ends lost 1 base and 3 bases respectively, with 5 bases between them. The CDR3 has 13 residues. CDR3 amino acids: CASSLSLYNEQFF. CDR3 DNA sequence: TGTGCCAGCAGCTTGTCCCTCTACAATGAGCAGTTCTTC.

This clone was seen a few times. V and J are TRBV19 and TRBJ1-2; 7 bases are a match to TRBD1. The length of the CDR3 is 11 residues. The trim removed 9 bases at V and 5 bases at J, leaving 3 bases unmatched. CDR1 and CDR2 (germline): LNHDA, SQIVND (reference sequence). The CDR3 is CASQGGYGYTF. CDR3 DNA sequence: TGTGCCAGCCAGGGGGGGTATGGCTACACCTTC. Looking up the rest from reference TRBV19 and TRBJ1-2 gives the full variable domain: DGGITQSPKYLFRKEGQNVTLSCEQNLNHDAMYWYRQDPGQGLRLIYYSQIVNDFQKGDIAEGYSVSREKKESFPLTVTSAQKNPTAFYLCASQGGYGYTFGSGTRLTVV.

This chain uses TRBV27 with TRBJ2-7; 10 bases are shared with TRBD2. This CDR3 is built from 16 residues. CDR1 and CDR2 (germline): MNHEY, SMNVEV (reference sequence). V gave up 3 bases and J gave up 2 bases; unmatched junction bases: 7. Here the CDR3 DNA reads TGTGCCAGCAGTTTCCTAGCGGGAGACCTACCCTACGAGCAGTACTTC. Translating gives CASSFLAGDLPYEQYF.

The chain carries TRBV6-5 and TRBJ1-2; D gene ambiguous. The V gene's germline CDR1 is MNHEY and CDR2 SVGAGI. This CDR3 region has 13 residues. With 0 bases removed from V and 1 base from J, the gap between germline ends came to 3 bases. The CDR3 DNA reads TGTGCCAGCAGTTACTCGAGTAACTATGGCTACACCTTC. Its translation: CASSYSSNYGYTF.

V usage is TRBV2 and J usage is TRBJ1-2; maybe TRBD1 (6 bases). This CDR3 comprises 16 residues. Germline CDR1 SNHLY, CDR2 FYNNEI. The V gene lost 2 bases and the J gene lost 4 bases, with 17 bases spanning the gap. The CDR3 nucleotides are TGTGCCAGCAGTGAATACGGGGGGGCAGGCGGCTATGGCTACACCTTC. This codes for CASSEYGGAGGYGYTF.

The CDR3 region has the DNA TGTGCCAGTGCACGCCAGCGGGAGGAACAAGAGACCCAGTACTTC. Translating gives CASARQREEQETQYF. The chain links TRBV28 to TRBJ2-5; 9 bases map to TRBD2. Trimming took 9 bases from V and 2 from J; bases not matched to a gene: 10. CDR3 length: 15 residues. Germline V gene lookup returns CDR1 MDHEN and CDR2 SYDVKM.

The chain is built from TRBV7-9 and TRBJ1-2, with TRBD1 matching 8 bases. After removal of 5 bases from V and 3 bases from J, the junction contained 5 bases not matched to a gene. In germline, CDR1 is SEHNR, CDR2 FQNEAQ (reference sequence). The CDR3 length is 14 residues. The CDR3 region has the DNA TGTGCCAGCAGCATCGGACAGGGACACTATGGCTACACCTTC. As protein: CASSIGQGHYGYTF.

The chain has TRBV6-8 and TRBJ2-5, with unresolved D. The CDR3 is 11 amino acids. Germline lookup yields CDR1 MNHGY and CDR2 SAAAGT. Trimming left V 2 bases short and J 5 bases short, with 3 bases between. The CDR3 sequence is CASSYSETQYF. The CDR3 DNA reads TGTGCCAGCAGTTACAGCGAGACCCAGTACTTC.

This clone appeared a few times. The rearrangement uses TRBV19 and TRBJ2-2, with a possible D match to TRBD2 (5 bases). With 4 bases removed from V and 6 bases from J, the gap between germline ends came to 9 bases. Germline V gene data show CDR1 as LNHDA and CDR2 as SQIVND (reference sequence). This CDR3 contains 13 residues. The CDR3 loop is CASSTTRAGELFF. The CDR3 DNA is TGTGCCAGTAGTACCACTAGGGCCGGGGAGCTGTTTTTT.

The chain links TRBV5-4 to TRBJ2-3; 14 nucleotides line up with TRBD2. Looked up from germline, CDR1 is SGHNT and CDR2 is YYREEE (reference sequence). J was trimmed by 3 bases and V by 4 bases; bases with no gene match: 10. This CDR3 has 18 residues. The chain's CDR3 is CASSQGTSGGGGTDTQYF. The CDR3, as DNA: TGTGCCAGCAGCCAAGGGACTAGCGGGGGAGGAGGAACAGATACGCAGTATTTT.

The CDR3, as DNA: TGCGCCAGCAGCCAAGGGGCGGGGGCGAATGAGCAGTTCTTC. It specifies CASSQGAGANEQFF. V is TRBV4-1 and J is TRBJ2-1, with D perhaps TRBD2 (7 bases). This CDR3 is 14 amino acids long. Germline V gene lookup returns CDR1 MGHRA and CDR2 YSYEKL. With 1 base removed from V and 7 bases from J, the gap between germline ends came to 11 bases.

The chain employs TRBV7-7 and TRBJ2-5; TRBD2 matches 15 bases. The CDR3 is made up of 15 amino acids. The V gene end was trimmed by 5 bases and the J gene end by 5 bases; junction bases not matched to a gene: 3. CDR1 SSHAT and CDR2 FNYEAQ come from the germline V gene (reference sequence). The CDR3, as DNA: TGTGCCAGCAGCCGGACTAGCGGGGGGGCGGAGACCCAGTACTTC. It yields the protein CASSRTSGGAETQYF.

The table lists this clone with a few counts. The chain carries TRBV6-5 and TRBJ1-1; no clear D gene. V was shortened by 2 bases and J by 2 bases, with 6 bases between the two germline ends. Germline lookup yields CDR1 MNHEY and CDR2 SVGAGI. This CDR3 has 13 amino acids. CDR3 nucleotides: TGTGCCAGCAGTTACACTCGAAACACTGAAGCTTTCTTT. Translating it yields CASSYTRNTEAFF.

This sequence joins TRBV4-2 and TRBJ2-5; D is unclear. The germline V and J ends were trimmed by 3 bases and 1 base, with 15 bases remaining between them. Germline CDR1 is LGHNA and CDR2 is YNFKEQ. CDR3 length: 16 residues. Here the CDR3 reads CASSQDGDPAQETQYF. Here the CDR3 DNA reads TGTGCCAGCAGCCAGGATGGAGACCCGGCCCAAGAGACCCAGTACTTC.

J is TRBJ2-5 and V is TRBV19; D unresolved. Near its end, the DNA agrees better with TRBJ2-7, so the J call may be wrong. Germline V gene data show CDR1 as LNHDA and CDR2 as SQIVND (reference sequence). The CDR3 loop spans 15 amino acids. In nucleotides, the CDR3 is TGTGCCAGTAGTATAGGGTCCGGCGCCCCCTACGAGCAGTACTTC. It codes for CASSIGSGAPYEQYF.

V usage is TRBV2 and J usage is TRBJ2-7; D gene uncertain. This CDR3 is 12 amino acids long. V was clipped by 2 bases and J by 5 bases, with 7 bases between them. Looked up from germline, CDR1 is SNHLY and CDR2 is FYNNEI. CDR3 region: CASSELWDEQYV. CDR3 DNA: TGTGCCAGCAGTGAACTATGGGACGAGCAGTACGTC.

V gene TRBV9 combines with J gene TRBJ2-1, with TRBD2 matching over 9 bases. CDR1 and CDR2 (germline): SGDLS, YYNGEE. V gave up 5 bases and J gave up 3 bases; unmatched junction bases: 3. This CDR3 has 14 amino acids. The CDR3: CASSASGNYNEQFF. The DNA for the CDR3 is TGTGCCAGCAGTGCTAGCGGGAACTACAATGAGCAGTTCTTC.

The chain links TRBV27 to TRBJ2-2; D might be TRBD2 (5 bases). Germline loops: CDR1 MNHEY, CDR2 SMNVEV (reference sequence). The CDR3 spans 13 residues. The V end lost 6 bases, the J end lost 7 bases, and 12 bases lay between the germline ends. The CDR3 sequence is CASSPGSFGELFF. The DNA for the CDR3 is TGTGCCAGCAGCCCTGGGAGTTTCGGGGAGCTGTTTTTT.

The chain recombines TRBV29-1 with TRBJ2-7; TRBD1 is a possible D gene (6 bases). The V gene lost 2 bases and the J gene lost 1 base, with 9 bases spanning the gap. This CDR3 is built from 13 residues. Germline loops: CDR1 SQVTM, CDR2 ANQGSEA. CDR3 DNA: TGCAGCGTTGAACGGGACAATTCCTACGAGCAGTACTTC. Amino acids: CSVERDNSYEQYF.

DNA of the CDR3: TGTGCCATCAGTGAGGTCAGCGAAGGTCCCTACAATGAGCAGTTCTTC. Translating gives CAISEVSEGPYNEQFF. V is TRBV10-3 and J is TRBJ2-1, with D uncertain. Looked up from germline, CDR1 is ENHRY and CDR2 is SYGVKD. Trimming stripped 2 bases from V and 2 bases from J, with 13 bases between. There are 16 residues in the CDR3.

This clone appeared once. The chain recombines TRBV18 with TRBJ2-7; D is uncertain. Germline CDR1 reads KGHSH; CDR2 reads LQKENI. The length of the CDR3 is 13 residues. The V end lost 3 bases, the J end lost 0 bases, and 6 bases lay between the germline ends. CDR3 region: CASSPQDSYEQYV. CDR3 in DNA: TGTGCCAGCTCACCCCAGGACTCCTACGAGCAGTACGTC.

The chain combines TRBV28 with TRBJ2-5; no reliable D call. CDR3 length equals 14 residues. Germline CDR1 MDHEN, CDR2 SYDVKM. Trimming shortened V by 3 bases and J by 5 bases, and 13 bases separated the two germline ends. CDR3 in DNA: TGTGCCAGCAGTTTGAACAGCCTGGCGGAGACCCAGTACTTC. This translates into CASSLNSLAETQYF.

The CDR3 protein is CASSTFRGQETQYF. CDR3 sequence (DNA): TGTGCCAGCAGTACCTTTCGGGGGCAAGAGACCCAGTACTTC. This sequence joins TRBV6-5 and TRBJ2-5; the D gene is possibly TRBD2 (6 bases). Germline CDR1 MNHEY, CDR2 SVGAGI. The CDR3 length is 14 residues. Trimming shortened V by 5 bases and J by 2 bases, and 12 bases separated the two germline ends.

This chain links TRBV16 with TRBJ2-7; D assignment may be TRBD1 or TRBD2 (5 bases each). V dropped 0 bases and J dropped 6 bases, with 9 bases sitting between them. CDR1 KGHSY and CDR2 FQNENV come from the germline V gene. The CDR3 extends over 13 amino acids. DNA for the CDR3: TGTGCCAGCAGCCAATCCGGGACGGTCGAGCAGTACGTC. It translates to CASSQSGTVEQYV.

The CDR3 sequence: CASSLLRGGYGYTF. DNA of the CDR3: TGTGCCAGCAGTTTGCTCCGTGGGGGCTATGGCTACACCTTC. The rearrangement uses TRBV28 and TRBJ1-2, with D possibly TRBD1 on 5 matching bases. The germline V gene has CDR1 MDHEN and CDR2 SYDVKM. The CDR3 contains 14 residues. Trimming stripped 3 bases from V and 4 bases from J, with 12 bases between.

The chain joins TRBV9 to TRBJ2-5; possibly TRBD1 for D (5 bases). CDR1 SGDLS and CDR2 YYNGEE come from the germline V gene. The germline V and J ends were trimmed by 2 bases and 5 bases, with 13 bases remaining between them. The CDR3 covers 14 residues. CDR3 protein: CASSVGLDGETQYF. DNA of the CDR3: TGTGCCAGCAGCGTGGGGCTAGACGGTGAGACCCAGTACTTC.